Shown below are 12 T cell receptor beta chains from a single sample sequenced in a study of metastatic and nonmetastatic thyroid tumors. Thyroid surgery was performed in patients who had received no treatment beforehand. Using MiXCR, TCRdb re-called clones from the PCR reads. Counted here are 35,000 to 45,000 clones, around an eighth occurring once; the ten biggest clones make up roughly 9%. The sample comprised blood. The receptors originated from a male donor with papillary thyroid cancer or a benign thyroid nodule (not recorded which). Some clones in this sample may be carry-over from other donors' samples.

This clone was recorded at least ten times. The J gene is TRBJ2-3, the V gene TRBV20-1; 13 nucleotides align to TRBD2. V was pared by 4 bases and J by 3 bases, with 4 bases of the junction left unmatched. The CDR3 consists of 15 residues. The germline CDR1 and CDR2 sequences are DFQATT and SNEGSKA (reference sequence). CDR3 bases: TGCAGTGCTATACTAGCGGGAGGGGTAACAGATACGCAGTATTTT. This codes for CSAILAGGVTDTQYF.

This clone was counted at least ten times. The chain couples TRBV4-1 to TRBJ1-3; D is uncertain. Trimming removed 2 bases from V and 0 bases from J, with 8 bases in between. The CDR3 has 15 residues. Germline CDR1 is MGHRA and CDR2 is YSYEKL. The CDR3 DNA reads as TGCGCCAGCAGCCAATCGGATAGCTCTGGAAACACCATATATTTT. The encoded protein is CASSQSDSSGNTIYF.

This clone came up many times. The chain combines TRBV30 with TRBJ1-1; D possibly corresponds to TRBD1 (5 bases). CDR1 is GTSNPN, CDR2 SVGIG, per germline (reference sequence). Trimming stripped 0 bases from V and 8 bases from J, with 10 bases between. The CDR3 totals 12 residues. The CDR3 region is CAWSVGVREAFF. The CDR3 coding sequence is TGTGCCTGGAGTGTAGGGGTCAGGGAAGCTTTCTTT. Variable domain in full (rest from reference TRBV30 and TRBJ1-1): SQTIHQWPATLVQPVGSPLSLECTVEGTSNPNLYWYRQAAGRGLQLLFYSVGIGQISSEVPQNLSASRPQDRQFILSSKKLLLSDSGFYLCAWSVGVREAFFGQGTRLTVV.

This clone was picked up many times. The chain has TRBV20-1 and TRBJ1-3; D remains ambiguous. Trimming left V 5 bases short and J 0 bases short, with 11 bases between. Germline lookup yields CDR1 DFQATT and CDR2 SNEGSKA (reference sequence). The CDR3 covers 14 residues. The CDR3 here is CSAVDGISGNTIYF. The CDR3 nucleotides read TGCAGTGCTGTGGACGGAATCTCTGGAAACACCATATATTTT.

This clone occurred a few times. The V call is TRBV28, the J call TRBJ1-6; possible D gene TRBD1, 5 bases. Between the trimmed V and J ends, which lost 10 bases and 7 bases, there was a span of 20 bases. The germline V gene has CDR1 MDHEN and CDR2 SYDVKM. The CDR3 sequence is 15 residues long. CDR3 bases: TGTGCCATCAGCCCCTGGGGGGAGGGGAATTCACCCCTCCACTTT. Translated: CAISPWGEGNSPLHF. Full variable domain (missing parts from reference TRBV28 and TRBJ1-6): DVKVTQSSRYLVKRTGEKVFLECVQDMDHENMFWYRQDPGLGLRLIYFSYDVKMKEKGDIPEGYSVSREKKERFSLILESASTNQTSMYLCAISPWGEGNSPLHFGNGTRLTVT.

This clone was seen repeatedly, ten times or more. V and J are TRBV6-1 and TRBJ2-1, with 7 nucleotides matching TRBD2. There are 12 residues in the CDR3. Looked up from germline, CDR1 is MNHNS and CDR2 is SASEGT. The V gene end was trimmed by 10 bases and the J gene end by 6 bases; junction bases not matched to a gene: 6. The CDR3 protein is CATGGYGNEQFF. The CDR3 DNA reads TGTGCCACCGGGGGGTACGGCAATGAGCAGTTCTTC.

This clone showed up just a few times. This likely comes from a read error, as the CDR3 has no conserved phenylalanine or tryptophan at its end. In DNA form, the CDR3 reads TGTGCCAGCAGGGCGACTAGCGGGAGTCTAGAGCAGTACTTA. Translating gives CASRATSGSLEQYL. This chain connects TRBV6-1 to TRBJ2-7; TRBD2 agrees at 12 bases. Germline V CDR1 and CDR2: MNHNS, SASEGT. The CDR3 has 14 amino acids. Trimming cost V 6 bases and J 7 bases; bases outside gene matches: 7.

In this sample, this clone is medium-sized (0.01 to 0.1%). The rearrangement joins TRBV6-2 or TRBV6-3 to TRBJ2-7; the match to TRBD1 covers 7 bases. Germline CDR1 is MNHEY and CDR2 is SVGEGT. This CDR3 has 16 residues. V trimming: 1 base; J trimming: 2 bases; junction bases outside the gene matches: 8. CDR3 in DNA: TGTGCCAGCAGTTACTTTGTACAGGGGTTCGCCTACGAGCAGTACTTC. Translated, it gives CASSYFVQGFAYEQYF.

This clone was counted ten times or more. V and J are TRBV12-3 or TRBV12-4 and TRBJ2-5, with 10 bases matching TRBD1. V shed 5 bases, J shed 2 bases, and the junction held 2 bases outside the gene matches. The CDR3 sequence is 14 residues long. CDR3 region: CASSPGQGQETQYF. Here the CDR3 DNA reads TGTGCCAGCAGTCCGGGACAGGGGCAAGAGACCCAGTACTTC.

In nucleotides, the CDR3 is TGTGCCTGGAGTAACCCTGGACAGGGACGCTACAATGAGCAGTTCTTC. Translation: CAWSNPGQGRYNEQFF. This chain uses TRBV30 with TRBJ2-1, with 8 bases aligning to TRBD1. CDR3 length: 16 amino acids. The ends lost 2 bases at V and 3 bases at J; junction bases unmatched: 9. CDR1 GTSNPN and CDR2 SVGIG come from the germline V gene (reference sequence).

This clone was counted between two and nine times. The junction departs from the called germline gene at one end, perhaps through a read error. V is TRBV12-3 or TRBV12-4 and J is TRBJ2-6; tentatively, D is TRBD1 (5 bases). This CDR3 has 16 residues. The CDR3 DNA reads as TGTGCCAGCAGTTTAGACAGGACCTCTGGGGCAAACGCCCTGACTTTC. Translating gives CASSLDRTSGANALTF.

The rearrangement links TRBV18 to TRBJ2-2; 12 bases map to TRBD2. Germline CDR1 is KGHSH and CDR2 is LQKENI. Trimming at V came to 5 bases and at J to 4 bases, leaving 5 bases not matched to a gene. CDR3 length: 16 residues. CDR3 DNA sequence: TGTGCCAGCTCAGCCGGGACTAGCGGGCTCACCGGGGAGCTGTTTTTT. This sequence encodes CASSAGTSGLTGELFF.